The rows below give T cell receptor beta chains drawn from one sample of a study of human T cells and chemical hapten exposure. TCRdb reprocessed the RACE reads via MiXCR and lists one record per CDR3 protein. This table has 95,000 or so distinct CDR3 sequences, about 10% appearing once. Sequenced material: whole blood, taken in connection with sensitization to the hapten diphenylcyclopropenone (DPC). These receptors were obtained from a woman aged 40 to 50 with alopecia areata. Some clones in this sample may be carry-over from other donors' samples. Both conserved end residues are part of each CDR3. The D gene is left open where the match is weak. A row's size may be missing; if present it is once, few, many or a size class.

j_call,d_call,v_call,clone_size,cdr3_nt,cdr3_aa
TRBJ2-4,NA,TRBV7-2,medium-sized,TGTGCCAGCACCATACTAGCCCAAGGGAACATTCAGTACTTC,CASTILAQGNIQYF
TRBJ2-3,NA,TRBV3-1,once,TGTGCCAGCAGCCAAGATCGCCGCACAGATACGCAGTATTTT,CASSQDRRTDTQYF
TRBJ1-1,NA,TRBV29-1,NA,TGCAGCGTTTTGGTGAACACTGAAGCTTTCTTT,CSVLVNTEAFF
TRBJ2-6,NA,TRBV7-2,many,TGTGCCAGCAGCTTACCTGGGGCCAACGTCCTGACTTTC,CASSLPGANVLTF
TRBJ2-5,NA,TRBV18,few,TGTGCCAGCTCTCTGGCGGTCCAAGAGACCCAGTACTTC,CASSLAVQETQYF
TRBJ2-7,TRBD1,TRBV15,many,TGTGCCACCAGCAGAGATCGGGACAGGGGCCGATACGAGCAGTACTTC,CATSRDRDRGRYEQYF
TRBJ1-6,TRBD1,TRBV13,many,TGTGCCAGCAGCTGGGACAGCGGCAATTCACCCCTCCACTTT,CASSWDSGNSPLHF
TRBJ2-1,NA,TRBV14,NA,TGTGCCAGCAGCTCGCCAGGTGACCCTCGCTCCTACAATGAGCAGTTCTTC,CASSSPGDPRSYNEQFF
TRBJ2-5,TRBD2,TRBV25-1,many,TGTGCCAGCAGGAGAGCGGGAGGGAAGGAGACCCAGTACTTC,CASRRAGGKETQYF
TRBJ2-2,TRBD2,TRBV7-3,few,TGTGCCAGCAGCTTAAAGAGAATTAGCGGGGGCCCCACCGGGGAGCTGTTTTTT,CASSLKRISGGPTGELFF
TRBJ2-3,NA,TRBV9,many,TGTGCCAGCAGCGTAGTGGGCACAGATACGCAGTATTTT,CASSVVGTDTQYF
TRBJ1-2,NA,TRBV6-5,many,TGTGCCAGCAGTTACTCCCCCCGAACCTTTAACTATGGCTACACCTTC,CASSYSPRTFNYGYTF
TRBJ2-7,TRBD2,TRBV9,NA,TGTGCCAGCAGCGAGGGCGGCGGGGGATCGCACGAGCAGTACTTC,CASSEGGGGSHEQYF
TRBJ2-1,NA,TRBV7-7,few,TGTGCCAGCAGCTTAGCCAGCGGAGTCGGTAATGAGCAGTTCTTC,CASSLASGVGNEQFF
TRBJ1-5,NA,TRBV21-1,few,TGTGCCAGCAGTGGACACCAGCATTTT,CASSGHQHF
TRBJ2-7,TRBD2,TRBV7-6,many,TGTGCCAGCAGCGGGGGACTAGATCCCTACGAGCAGTACTTC,CASSGGLDPYEQYF
TRBJ1-5,TRBD1,TRBV5-1,many,TGCGCCAGCAGCTGGGACAGGGGGCAGCCCCAGCATTTT,CASSWDRGQPQHF
TRBJ1-5,NA,TRBV5-1,many,TGCGCCAGCAGCGCTACCCCCCTGGGACCCTCGGGGCAGCCCCAGCATTTT,CASSATPLGPSGQPQHF
TRBJ2-1,NA,TRBV7-2,many,TGTGCCAGCAGCTTAGAGAGACAGAACAATGAGCAGTTCTTC,CASSLERQNNEQFF
TRBJ1-4,TRBD1,TRBV6-6,many,TGTGCCAGCAGTTACCAGACAGGGGGCGAGGAAAAACTGTTTTTT,CASSYQTGGEEKLFF
TRBJ2-1,TRBD2,TRBV6-4,NA,TGTGCCAGCAGTCCTAGCGGGATCGATGAGCAGTTCTTC,CASSPSGIDEQFF
TRBJ1-5,TRBD1,TRBV6-2/TRBV6-3,NA,TGTGCCAGCAGACTCGGACAGGCCGCTAATCAGCCCCAGCATTTT,CASRLGQAANQPQHF
TRBJ2-1,NA,TRBV2,few,TGTGCCAGCAGTGGGGGGCAGGGGACCTACAATGAGCAGTTCTTC,CASSGGQGTYNEQFF
TRBJ2-7,NA,TRBV6-5,few,TGTGCCAGCAGTCCAACCCCCAGGGTCTCCTACGAGCAGTACTTC,CASSPTPRVSYEQYF
TRBJ2-3,TRBD2,TRBV11-3,NA,TGTGCCAGCAGCTCGGGACTAGCTCGGGCAGATACGCAGTATTTT,CASSSGLARADTQYF
TRBJ2-7,NA,TRBV29-1,many,TGCAGCGTCCACGTTACCGGGAGCCCTTACGAGCAGTACTTC,CSVHVTGSPYEQYF
TRBJ1-4,NA,TRBV29-1,many,TGCAGCGTTGAGGGGACTGAAAAACTGTTTTTT,CSVEGTEKLFF
TRBJ1-1,NA,TRBV5-6,NA,TGTGCCAGCAGCTTGTATTCGGCCACTGAAGCTTTCTTT,CASSLYSATEAFF
TRBJ1-1,NA,TRBV6-5,few,TGTGCCAGCAGCCAAGGGAGGAGGACCCTAACTGAAGCTTTCTTT,CASSQGRRTLTEAFF
TRBJ1-5,NA,TRBV15,NA,TGTGCCACCAGCAGAGTAAGGATGAGCCGGGAGCCCCAGCATTTT,CATSRVRMSREPQHF
TRBJ2-3,TRBD2,TRBV7-2,few,TGTGCCAGCAGCGCCGGACTAGCGGGACCGTCAGATACGCAGTATTTT,CASSAGLAGPSDTQYF
TRBJ2-1,NA,TRBV28,few,TGTGCCAGCAGTCCGGACCCCGACAATGAGCAGTTCTTC,CASSPDPDNEQFF
TRBJ2-7,NA,TRBV7-2,many,TGTGCCAGCAGCTGGGGTCTACAGGGTACCCGAGCTGGGTACGAGCAGTACTTC,CASSWGLQGTRAGYEQYF
TRBJ2-1,TRBD2,TRBV6-2/TRBV6-3,NA,TGTGCCAGCAGTTACCCGGCTAGCGGGGGGGCCAGGTACAATGAGCAGTTCTTC,CASSYPASGGARYNEQFF
TRBJ2-3,NA,TRBV3-1,NA,TGTGCCAGCAGCCAAGGGCCACCGGTAGGAACAGATACGCAGTATTTT,CASSQGPPVGTDTQYF
TRBJ2-1,TRBD1,TRBV29-1,many,TGCAGCACCAGGGACAGCTACAATGAGCAGTTCTTC,CSTRDSYNEQFF
TRBJ2-3,NA,TRBV10-3,NA,TGTGCCATCAGTAGACAGTACTCCACAGATACGCAGTATTTT,CAISRQYSTDTQYF
TRBJ2-1,TRBD1,TRBV20-1,few,TGCAGTGCTAACGGACAGGGCTCCTACAATGAGCAGTTCTTC,CSANGQGSYNEQFF